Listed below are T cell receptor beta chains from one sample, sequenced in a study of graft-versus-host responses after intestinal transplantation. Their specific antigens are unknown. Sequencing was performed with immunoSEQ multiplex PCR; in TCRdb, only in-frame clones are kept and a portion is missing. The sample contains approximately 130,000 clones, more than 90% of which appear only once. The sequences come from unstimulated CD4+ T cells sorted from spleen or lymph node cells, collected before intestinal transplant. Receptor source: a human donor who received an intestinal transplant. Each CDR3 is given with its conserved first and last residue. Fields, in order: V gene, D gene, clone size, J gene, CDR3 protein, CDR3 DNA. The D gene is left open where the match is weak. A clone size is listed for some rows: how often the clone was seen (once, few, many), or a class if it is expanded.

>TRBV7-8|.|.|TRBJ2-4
CASSLSPNRAKNIQYF
TGTGCCAGCAGCTTATCGCCGAATCGGGCCAAAAACATTCAGTACTTC
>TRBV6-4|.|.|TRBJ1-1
CASSDLSRGGNTEAFF
TGTGCCAGCAGTGACTTATCGAGGGGGGGGAACACTGAAGCTTTCTTT
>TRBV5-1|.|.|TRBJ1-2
CASSLDFNYGYTF
TGCGCCAGCAGCTTGGACTTCAACTATGGCTACACCTTC
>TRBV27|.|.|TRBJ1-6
CASREGHSPLHF
TGTGCCAGCAGGGAAGGACATTCACCCCTCCACTTT
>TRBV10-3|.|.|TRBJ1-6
CAISARRADLGNSPLHF
TGTGCCATCAGTGCCCGCCGGGCTGACCTGGGGAATTCACCCCTCCACTTT
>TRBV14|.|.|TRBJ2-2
CASSRGSAGELFF
TGTGCCAGCAGCCGGGGTTCCGCCGGGGAGCTGTTTTTT
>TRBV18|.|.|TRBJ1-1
CASSPSIGAREAFF
TGTGCCAGCTCACCTTCTATCGGCGCGCGTGAAGCTTTCTTT
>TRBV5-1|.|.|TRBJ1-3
CASSPGRGISGNTIYF
TGCGCCAGCAGCCCCGGACGGGGGATCTCTGGAAACACCATATATTTT
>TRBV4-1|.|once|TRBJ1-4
CASTGRPGEKLFF
TGCGCCAGCACGGGCAGGCCCGGAGAAAAACTGTTTTTT
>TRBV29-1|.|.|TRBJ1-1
CSVVTGRTEAFF
TGCAGCGTTGTCACGGGGAGAACTGAAGCTTTCTTT
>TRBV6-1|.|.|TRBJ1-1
CASSEGWGEGNTEAFF
TGTGCCAGCAGTGAGGGGTGGGGTGAGGGGAACACTGAAGCTTTCTTT
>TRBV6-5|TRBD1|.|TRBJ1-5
CASSRQGQQPQHF
TGTGCCAGCAGCCGACAGGGACAGCAGCCCCAGCATTTT
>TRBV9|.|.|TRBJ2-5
CASSGTGAGETQYF
TGTGCCAGCAGCGGCACAGGGGCGGGGGAGACCCAGTACTTC
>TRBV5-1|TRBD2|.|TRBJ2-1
CASSVPGLPLNEQFF
TGCGCCAGCAGCGTCCCGGGACTACCCCTCAATGAGCAGTTCTTC
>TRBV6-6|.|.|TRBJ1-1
CASSSKEGEAFF
TGTGCCAGCAGTTCCAAGGAGGGTGAAGCTTTCTTT
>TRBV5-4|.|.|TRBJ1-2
CARDGEVGYYGYTF
TGTGCCAGGGATGGGGAGGTCGGGTACTATGGCTACACCTTC
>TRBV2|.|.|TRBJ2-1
CASSQDPSYNEQFF
TGTGCCAGCAGCCAGGACCCCTCCTACAATGAGCAGTTCTTC
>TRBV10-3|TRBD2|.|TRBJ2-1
CATTGLEVSYNEQFF
TGTGCCACCACTGGACTAGAAGTATCGTACAATGAGCAGTTCTTC
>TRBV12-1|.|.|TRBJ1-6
CASSPGQSYNSPLHF
TGTGCCAGCAGCCCCGGACAGAGCTATAATTCACCCCTCCACTTT
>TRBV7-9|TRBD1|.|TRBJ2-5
CASSLLTGQGRETQYF
TGTGCCAGCAGCTTACTCACGGGACAGGGTCGGGAGACCCAGTACTTC
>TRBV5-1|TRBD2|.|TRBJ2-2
CASSLRPGGGTGELFF
TGCGCCAGCAGCTTGAGGCCCGGGGGGGGCACCGGGGAGCTGTTTTTT
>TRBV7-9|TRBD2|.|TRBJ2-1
CASRTGGGLAGQGEQFF
TGTGCCAGCAGGACCGGAGGGGGACTAGCGGGCCAAGGGGAGCAGTTCTTC
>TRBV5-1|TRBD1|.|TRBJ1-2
CASTPAGQGSLGYGYTF
TGCGCCAGCACCCCGGCGGGACAGGGGTCCCTCGGGTATGGCTACACCTTC
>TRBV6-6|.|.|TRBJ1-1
CASSLGRMNTEAFF
TGTGCCAGCAGCTTGGGACGGATGAACACTGAAGCTTTCTTT
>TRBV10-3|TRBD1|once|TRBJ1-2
CAISSGGGSGYTF
TGTGCCATCAGCTCAGGGGGGGGCAGCGGCTACACCTTC
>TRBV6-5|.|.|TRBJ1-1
CASSSTLNTEAFF
TGTGCCAGCAGTTCGACACTTAACACTGAAGCTTTCTTT
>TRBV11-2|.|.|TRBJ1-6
CASSLGSSYNSPLHF
TGTGCCAGCAGCTTGGGGAGCTCCTATAATTCACCCCTCCACTTT
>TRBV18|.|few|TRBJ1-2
CASSPTPGYYGYTF
TGTGCCAGCTCGCCTACTCCAGGGTACTATGGCTACACCTTC
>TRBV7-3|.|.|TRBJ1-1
CASSNPGHLNTEAFF
TGTGCCAGCAGCAACCCGGGACACCTGAACACTGAAGCTTTCTTT
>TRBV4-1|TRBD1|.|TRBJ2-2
CASRPPGQGKTGELFF
TGCGCCAGCAGACCTCCGGGACAGGGGAAAACCGGGGAGCTGTTTTTT
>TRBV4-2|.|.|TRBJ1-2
CASSPTTHRSNGYTF
TGTGCCAGCAGCCCCACTACTCACAGGAGCAACGGGTACACCTTC
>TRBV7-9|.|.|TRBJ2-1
CASSLVDEQFF
TGTGCCAGCAGCTTAGTAGATGAGCAGTTCTTC
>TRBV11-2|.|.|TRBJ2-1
CASSFNNEQFF
TGTGCCAGCAGCTTCAACAATGAGCAGTTCTTC
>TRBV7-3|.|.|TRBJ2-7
CASSLMSGSSYEQYF
TGTGCCAGCAGCTTAATGTCGGGGAGCTCCTACGAGCAGTACTTC
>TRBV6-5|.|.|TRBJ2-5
CASSYRGEETQYF
TGTGCCAGCAGTTACAGGGGAGAGGAGACCCAGTACTTC
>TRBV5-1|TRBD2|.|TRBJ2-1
CASSRTAPSGGEYEQFF
TGCGCCAGCAGCAGAACCGCCCCTAGCGGGGGGGAATATGAGCAGTTCTTC
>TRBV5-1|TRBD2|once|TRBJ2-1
CASHSPRGAGNEQFF
TGCGCCAGCCATTCTCCGCGGGGGGCCGGTAATGAGCAGTTCTTC
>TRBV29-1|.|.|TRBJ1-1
CSVPGSAAYEAFF
TGCAGCGTTCCTGGGTCAGCGGCTTATGAAGCTTTCTTT
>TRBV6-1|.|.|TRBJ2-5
CASSEVGETQYF
TGTGCCAGCAGTGAAGTGGGGGAGACCCAGTACTTC